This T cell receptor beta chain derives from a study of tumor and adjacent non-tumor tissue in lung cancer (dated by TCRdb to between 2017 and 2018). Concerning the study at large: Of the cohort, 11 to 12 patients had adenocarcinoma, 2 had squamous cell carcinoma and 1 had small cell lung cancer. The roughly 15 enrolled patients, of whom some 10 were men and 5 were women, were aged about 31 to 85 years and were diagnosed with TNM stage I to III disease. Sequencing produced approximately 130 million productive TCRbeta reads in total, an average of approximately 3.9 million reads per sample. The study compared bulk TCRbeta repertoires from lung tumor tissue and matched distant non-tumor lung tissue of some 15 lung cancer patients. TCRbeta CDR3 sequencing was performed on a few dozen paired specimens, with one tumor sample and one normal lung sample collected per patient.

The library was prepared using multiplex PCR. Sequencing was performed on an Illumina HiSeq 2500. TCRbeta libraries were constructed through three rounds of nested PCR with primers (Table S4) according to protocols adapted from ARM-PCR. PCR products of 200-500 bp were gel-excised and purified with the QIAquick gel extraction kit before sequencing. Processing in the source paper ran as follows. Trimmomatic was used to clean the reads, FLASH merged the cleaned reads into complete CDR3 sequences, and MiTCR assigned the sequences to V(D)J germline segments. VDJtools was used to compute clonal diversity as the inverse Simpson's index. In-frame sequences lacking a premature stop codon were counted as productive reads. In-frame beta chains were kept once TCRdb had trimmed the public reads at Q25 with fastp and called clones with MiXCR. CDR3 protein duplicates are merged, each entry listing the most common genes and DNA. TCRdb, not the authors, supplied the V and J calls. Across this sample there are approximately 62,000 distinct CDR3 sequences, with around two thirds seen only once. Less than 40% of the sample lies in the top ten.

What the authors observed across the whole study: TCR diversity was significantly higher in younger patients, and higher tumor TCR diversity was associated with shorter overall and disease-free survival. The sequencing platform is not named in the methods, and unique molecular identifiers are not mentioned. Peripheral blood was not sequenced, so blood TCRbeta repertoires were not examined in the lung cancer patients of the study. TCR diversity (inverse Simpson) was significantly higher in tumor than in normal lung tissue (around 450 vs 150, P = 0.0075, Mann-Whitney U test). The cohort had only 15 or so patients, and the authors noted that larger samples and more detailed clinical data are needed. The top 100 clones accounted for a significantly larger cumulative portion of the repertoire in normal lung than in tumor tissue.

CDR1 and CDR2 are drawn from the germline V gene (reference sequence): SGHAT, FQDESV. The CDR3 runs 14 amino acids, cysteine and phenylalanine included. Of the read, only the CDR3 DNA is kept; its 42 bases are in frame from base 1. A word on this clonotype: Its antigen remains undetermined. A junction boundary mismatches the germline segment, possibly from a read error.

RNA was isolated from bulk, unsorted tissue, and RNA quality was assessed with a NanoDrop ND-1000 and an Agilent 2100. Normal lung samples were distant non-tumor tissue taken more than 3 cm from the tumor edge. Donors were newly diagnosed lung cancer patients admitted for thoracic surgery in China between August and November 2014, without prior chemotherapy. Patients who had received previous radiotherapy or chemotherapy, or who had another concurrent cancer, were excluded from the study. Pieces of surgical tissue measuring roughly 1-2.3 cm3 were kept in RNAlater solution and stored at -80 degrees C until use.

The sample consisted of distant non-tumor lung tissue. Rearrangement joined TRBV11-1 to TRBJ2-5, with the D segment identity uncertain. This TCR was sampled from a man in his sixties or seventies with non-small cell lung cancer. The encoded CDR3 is CVSSRRLGQETQYF. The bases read TGTGTCAGCAGCCGACGGCTAGGACAAGAGACCCAGTACTTC. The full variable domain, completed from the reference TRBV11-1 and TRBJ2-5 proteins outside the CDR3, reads EAEVAQSPRYKITEKSQAVAFWCDPISGHATLYWYRQILGQGPELLVQFQDESVVDDSQLPKDRFSAERLKGVDSTLKIQPAELGDSAMYLCVSSRRLGQETQYFGPGTRLLVL.